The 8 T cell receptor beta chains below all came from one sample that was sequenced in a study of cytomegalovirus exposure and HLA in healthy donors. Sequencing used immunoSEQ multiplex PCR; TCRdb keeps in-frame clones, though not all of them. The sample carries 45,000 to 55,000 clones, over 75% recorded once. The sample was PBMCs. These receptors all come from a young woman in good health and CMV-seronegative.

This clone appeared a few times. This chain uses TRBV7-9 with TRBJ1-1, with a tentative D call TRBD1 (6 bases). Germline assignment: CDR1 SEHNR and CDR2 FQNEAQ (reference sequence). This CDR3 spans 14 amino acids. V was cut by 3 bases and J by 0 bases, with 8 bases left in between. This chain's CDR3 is CASSLGTMNTEAFF. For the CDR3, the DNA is TGTGCCAGCAGCTTGGGGACAATGAACACTGAAGCTTTCTTT.

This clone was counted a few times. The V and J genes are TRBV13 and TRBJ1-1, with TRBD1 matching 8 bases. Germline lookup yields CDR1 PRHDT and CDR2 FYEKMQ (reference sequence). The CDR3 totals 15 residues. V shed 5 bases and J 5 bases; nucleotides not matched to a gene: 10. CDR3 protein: CASSPPGQGRTEAFF. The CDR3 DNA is TGTGCCAGCAGCCCCCCCGGACAGGGAAGAACTGAAGCTTTCTTT. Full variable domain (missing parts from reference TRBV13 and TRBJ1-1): AAGVIQSPRHLIKEKRETATLKCYPIPRHDTVYWYQQGPGQDPQFLISFYEKMQSDKGSIPDRFSAQQFSDYHSELNMSSLELGDSALYFCASSPPGQGRTEAFFGQGTRLTVV.

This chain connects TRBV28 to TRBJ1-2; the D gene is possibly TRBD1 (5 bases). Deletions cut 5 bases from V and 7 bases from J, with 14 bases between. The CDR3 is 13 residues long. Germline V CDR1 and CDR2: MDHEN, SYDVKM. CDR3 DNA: TGTGCCAGCAGTGTGGGGGGTAGGTTTGGCTACACCTTC. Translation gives CASSVGGRFGYTF.

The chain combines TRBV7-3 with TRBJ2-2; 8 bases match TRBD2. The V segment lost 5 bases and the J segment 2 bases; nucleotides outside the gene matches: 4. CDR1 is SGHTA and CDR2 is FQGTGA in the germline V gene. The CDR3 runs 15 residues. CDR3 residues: CASSTSGSNTGELFF. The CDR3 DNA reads TGTGCCAGCAGCACGAGCGGGAGTAACACCGGGGAGCTGTTTTTT.

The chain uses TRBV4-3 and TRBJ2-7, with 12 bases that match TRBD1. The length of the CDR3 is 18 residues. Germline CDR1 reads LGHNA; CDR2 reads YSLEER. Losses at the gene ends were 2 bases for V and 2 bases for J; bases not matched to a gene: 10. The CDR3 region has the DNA TGCGCCAGCAGCCAATTGAACCCGGGACAGGGGGCTCCCTACGAGCAGTACTTC. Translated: CASSQLNPGQGAPYEQYF.

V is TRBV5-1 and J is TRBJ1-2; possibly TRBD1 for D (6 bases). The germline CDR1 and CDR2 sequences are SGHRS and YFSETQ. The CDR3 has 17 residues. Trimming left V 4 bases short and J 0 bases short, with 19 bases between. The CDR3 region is CASSRTLQGTSNYGYTF. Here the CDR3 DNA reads TGCGCCAGCAGCAGGACGCTACAGGGAACTTCTAACTATGGCTACACCTTC.

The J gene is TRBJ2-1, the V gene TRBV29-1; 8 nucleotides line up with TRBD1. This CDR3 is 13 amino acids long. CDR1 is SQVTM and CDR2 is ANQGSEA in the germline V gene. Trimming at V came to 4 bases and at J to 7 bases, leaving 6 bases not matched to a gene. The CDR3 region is CSVVSGQGNEQFF. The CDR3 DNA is TGCAGCGTTGTATCCGGACAGGGTAATGAGCAGTTCTTC.

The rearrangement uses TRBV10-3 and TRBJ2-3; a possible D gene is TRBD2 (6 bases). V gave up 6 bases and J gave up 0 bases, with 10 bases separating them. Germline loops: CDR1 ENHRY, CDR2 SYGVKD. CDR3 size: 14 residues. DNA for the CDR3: TGTGCCATCAGGGGGGGAGGTAGCACAGATACGCAGTATTTT. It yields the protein CAIRGGGSTDTQYF.